The clone carrying this T cell receptor (beta chain) was observed at least ten times. The target antigen is unknown. The sample originates from a study of neurological immune-mediated disorders. On the study more broadly: Disease course was recorded as relapsing-remitting for about 31 and secondary progressive for about 9% of the roughly 35 multiple sclerosis patients.

The CDR3 is 15 residues long. The junction had 8 bases not matched to a gene; V was cut back by 7 bases and J by 0 bases. Whole-study results and caveats: One cluster of related CDR3 sequences contained, by phylogenetic grouping, the repertoires of 18 of 34 multiple sclerosis patients and formed a possible signature. The most TCR clonal expansion was seen in HTLV-1-associated myelopathy, whereas the least was seen in multiple sclerosis, below the level in healthy controls.

Indicated time point: longitudinal time-point 1 (baseline). PBMCs numbering 2 million and stored at -80 C yielded the unsorted libraries. TCRdb reanalysed the 5' RACE reads using MiXCR and keeps one entry per CDR3 protein. The sample lists about 40,000 distinct CDR3 sequences; 3% to 3.5% were seen once. Sequencing input: PBMCs. The gene calls are TRBV12-3 or TRBV12-4 and TRBJ2-5; TRBD2 matches at 7 bases. The clonotype was recovered from a woman aged 60-75 years with multiple sclerosis. CDR3 residues: CASTPSGGDQETQYF. CDR3 sequence (DNA): TGTGCCAGCACCCCAAGTGGGGGGGACCAAGAGACCCAGTACTTC.